Sequencing of this T cell receptor beta chain was carried out in a study of blood T cell repertoires in COVID-19. Per germline, CDR1 LGHDT and CDR2 YNNKEL (reference sequence). CDR3 size: 14 residues. V lost 0 bases, J lost 8 bases, and 13 bases lay in between. Per the study methods: Estimated nucleated cell counts came from reference gene primer amplification. Some clones are missing from TCRdb's copy, which holds only in-frame ones; the method was immunoSEQ multiplex PCR. V, J and clone size derive from that table, while D and trimming were established from the DNA sequence. The table records approximately 100,000 clones, more than 75% of them present only once.

Sequencing was carried out using peripheral blood. The receptor was derived from a human donor in a cohort sampled during active COVID-19. This rearrangement joins TRBV3-1 (or the pseudogene TRBV3-2) to TRBJ1-1; D is uncertain. The DNA of the CDR3 is TGTGCCAGCAGCCAAGAACGATACAGCCTAGAAGCTTTCTTT. This codes for CASSQERYSLEAFF.